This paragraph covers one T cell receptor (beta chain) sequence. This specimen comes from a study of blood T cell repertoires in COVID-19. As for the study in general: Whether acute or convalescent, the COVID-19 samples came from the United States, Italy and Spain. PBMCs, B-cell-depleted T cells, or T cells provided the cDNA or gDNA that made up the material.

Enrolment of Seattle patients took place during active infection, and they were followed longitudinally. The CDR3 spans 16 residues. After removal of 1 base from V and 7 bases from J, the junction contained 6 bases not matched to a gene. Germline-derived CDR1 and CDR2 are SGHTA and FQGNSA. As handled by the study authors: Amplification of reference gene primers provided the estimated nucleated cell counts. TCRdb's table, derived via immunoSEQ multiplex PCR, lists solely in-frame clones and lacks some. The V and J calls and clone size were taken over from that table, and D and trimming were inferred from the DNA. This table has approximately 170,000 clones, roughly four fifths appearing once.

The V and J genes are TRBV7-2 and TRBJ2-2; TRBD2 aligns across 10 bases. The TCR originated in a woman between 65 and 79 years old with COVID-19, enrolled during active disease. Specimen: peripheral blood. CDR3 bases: TGTGCCAGCAGCTTAGTGGGGACTAGCGCTGGCGGGGAGCTGTTTTTT. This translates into CASSLVGTSAGGELFF.